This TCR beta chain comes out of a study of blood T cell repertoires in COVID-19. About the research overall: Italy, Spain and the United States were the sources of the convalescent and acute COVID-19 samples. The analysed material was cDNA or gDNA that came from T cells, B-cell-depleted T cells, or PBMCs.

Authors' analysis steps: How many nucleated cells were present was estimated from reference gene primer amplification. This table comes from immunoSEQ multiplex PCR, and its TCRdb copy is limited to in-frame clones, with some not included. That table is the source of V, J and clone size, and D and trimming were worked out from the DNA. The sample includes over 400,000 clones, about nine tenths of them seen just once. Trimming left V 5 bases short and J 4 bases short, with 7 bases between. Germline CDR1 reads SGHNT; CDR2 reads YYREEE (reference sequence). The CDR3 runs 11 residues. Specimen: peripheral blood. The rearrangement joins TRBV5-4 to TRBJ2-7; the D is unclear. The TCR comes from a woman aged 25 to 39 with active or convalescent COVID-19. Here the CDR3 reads CASSNLYEQYF. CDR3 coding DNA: TGTGCCAGCAGTAATCTTTACGAGCAGTACTTC.